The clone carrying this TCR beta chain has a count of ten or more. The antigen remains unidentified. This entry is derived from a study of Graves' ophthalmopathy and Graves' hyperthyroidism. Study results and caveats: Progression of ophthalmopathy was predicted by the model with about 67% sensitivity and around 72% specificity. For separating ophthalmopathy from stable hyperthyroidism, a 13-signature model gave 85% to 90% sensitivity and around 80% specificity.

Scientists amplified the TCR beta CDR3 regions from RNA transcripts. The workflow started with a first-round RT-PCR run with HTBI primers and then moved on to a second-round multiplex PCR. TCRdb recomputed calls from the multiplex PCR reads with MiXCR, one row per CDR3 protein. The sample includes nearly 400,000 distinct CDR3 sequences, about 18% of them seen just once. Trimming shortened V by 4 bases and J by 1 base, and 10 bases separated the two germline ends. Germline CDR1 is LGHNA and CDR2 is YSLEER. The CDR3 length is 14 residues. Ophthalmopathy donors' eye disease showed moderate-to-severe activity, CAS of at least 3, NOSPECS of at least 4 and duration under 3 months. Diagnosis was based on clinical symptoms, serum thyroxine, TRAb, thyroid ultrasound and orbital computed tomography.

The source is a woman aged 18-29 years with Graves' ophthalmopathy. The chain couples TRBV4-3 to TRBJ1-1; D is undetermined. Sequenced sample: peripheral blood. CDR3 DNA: TGCGCCAGCAGCCGTGACTATACGAACACTGAAGCTTTCTTT. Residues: CASSRDYTNTEAFF.